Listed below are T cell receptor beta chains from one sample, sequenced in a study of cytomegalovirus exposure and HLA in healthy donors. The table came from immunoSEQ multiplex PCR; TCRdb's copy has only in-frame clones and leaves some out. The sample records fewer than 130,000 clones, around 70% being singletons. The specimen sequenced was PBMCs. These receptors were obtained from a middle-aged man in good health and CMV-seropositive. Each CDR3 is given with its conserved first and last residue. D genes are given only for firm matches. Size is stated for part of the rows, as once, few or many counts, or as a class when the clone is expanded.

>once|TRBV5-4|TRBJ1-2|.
CASSLAVDGYTF
TGTGCCAGCAGCTTGGCCGTAGATGGCTACACCTTC
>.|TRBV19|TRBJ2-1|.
CASSSNRETFGNEQFF
TGTGCCAGTAGTTCGAACCGGGAAACTTTCGGCAATGAGCAGTTCTTC
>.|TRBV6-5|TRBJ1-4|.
CASSHTWSVELFF
TGTGCCAGCAGTCATACTTGGTCGGTGGAACTGTTTTTT
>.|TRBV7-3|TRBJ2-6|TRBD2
CASSPLGLAGAPGANVLTF
TGTGCCAGCAGCCCATTAGGACTAGCGGGAGCCCCCGGGGCCAACGTCCTGACTTTC
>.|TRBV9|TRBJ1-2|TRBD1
CASSPLDRGGYGYTF
TGTGCCAGCAGCCCTTTGGACAGGGGAGGCTATGGCTACACCTTC
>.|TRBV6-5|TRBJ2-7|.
CASSREGGRMYEQYF
TGTGCCAGCAGCAGGGAGGGGGGACGGATGTACGAGCAGTACTTC
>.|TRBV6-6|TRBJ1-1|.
CASSSMGGRRYTEAFF
TGTGCCAGCAGTTCCATGGGGGGGCGAAGGTACACTGAAGCTTTCTTT
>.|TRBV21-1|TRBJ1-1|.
CASSKGGGQENTEAFF
TGTGCCAGCAGCAAGGGGGGAGGACAGGAGAACACTGAAGCTTTCTTT
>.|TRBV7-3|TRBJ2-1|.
CASSHIADSYNEQFF
TGTGCCAGCAGCCATATAGCAGACTCCTACAATGAGCAGTTCTTC
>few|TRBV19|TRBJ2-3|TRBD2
CASQTSGTNTQYF
TGTGCCAGTCAGACTAGCGGGACAAATACGCAGTATTTT
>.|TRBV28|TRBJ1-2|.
CASSSSTRNYGYTF
TGTGCCAGCAGTAGCTCGACACGAAACTATGGCTACACCTTC
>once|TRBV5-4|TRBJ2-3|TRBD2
CASSRTSGNTDTQYF
TGTGCCAGCAGCCGGACTAGCGGGAATACAGATACGCAGTATTTT
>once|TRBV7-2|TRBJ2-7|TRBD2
CASSHYGLAGGPAEQYF
TGTGCCAGCAGCCATTATGGACTAGCGGGAGGGCCAGCCGAGCAGTACTTC
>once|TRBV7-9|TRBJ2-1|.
CASRTDYNEQFF
TGTGCCAGCCGAACAGACTACAATGAGCAGTTCTTC
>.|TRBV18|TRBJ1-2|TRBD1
CASSPFGQGEAGYTF
TGTGCCAGCTCACCTTTCGGACAGGGAGAAGCTGGCTACACCTTC
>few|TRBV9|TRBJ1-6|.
CASSVGKEPYGALHF
TGTGCCAGCAGCGTAGGCAAGGAGCCCTATGGAGCCCTCCACTTT
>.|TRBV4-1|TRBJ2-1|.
CASSQLAFESYNEQFF
TGCGCCAGCAGCCAGCTAGCCTTCGAATCGTACAATGAGCAGTTCTTC
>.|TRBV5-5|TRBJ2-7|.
CACGGWVYEQYF
TGTGCCTGCGGAGGGTGGGTATACGAGCAGTACTTC
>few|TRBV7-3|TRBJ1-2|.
CASSPDSNYGYTF
TGTGCCAGCAGTCCCGACAGTAACTATGGCTACACCTTC
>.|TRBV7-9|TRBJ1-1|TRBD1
CASSASRTGDTEAFF
TGTGCCAGCAGCGCAAGTAGGACAGGGGACACTGAAGCTTTCTTT
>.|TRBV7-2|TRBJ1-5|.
CASTIGVNQPQHF
TGTGCCAGCACTATAGGGGTCAATCAGCCCCAGCATTTT
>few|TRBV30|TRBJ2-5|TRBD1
CAWSTGQGKQETQYF
TGTGCCTGGAGTACCGGACAGGGAAAGCAAGAGACCCAGTACTTC
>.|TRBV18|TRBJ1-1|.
CASSEQGTEAFF
TGTGCCAGCTCAGAGCAGGGAACTGAAGCTTTCTTT
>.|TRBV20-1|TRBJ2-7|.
CSVAKEYEQYF
TGCAGTGTTGCGAAAGAATACGAGCAGTACTTC
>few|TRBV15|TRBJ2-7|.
CATSRGRSTTTGTGEQYF
TGTGCCACCAGCAGAGGCCGATCCACTACGACAGGAACGGGCGAGCAGTACTTC